The sequence of this T cell receptor (beta chain) was determined in a study of blood T cell repertoires in COVID-19 (dated by TCRdb to the early 2020s). For the wider study: The collaborator samples originated in the United States, Italy and Spain and spanned the acute and convalescent phases of COVID-19. Sample metadata almost always included a de-identified subject ID, COVID-19 status, age in years and sex. The prospective study material was composed of cDNA or gDNA derived from T cells, B-cell-depleted T cells, or PBMCs. The dataset comprised deeply sampled blood TCRbeta repertoires from subjects exposed to, actively infected with, or recovered from COVID-19. The repertoires were made available in a free public database intended to serve as a resource for research on the immune response to SARS-CoV-2. Samples were obtained from the ongoing ImmuneRACE study (first 160 participants) and from approximately 1,200 subjects provided by 6 global collaborators. Where HLA class I and class II types were available, the types were taken from metadata supplied by the sample provider, not from assay-based typing. Broader findings and caveats from the paper: Clinical and demographic metadata were provided uncurated, with the amount varying by source and participant.

Each collaborating institution followed its own protocols to collect whole blood in K2EDTA tubes. For TCRbeta analysis, collaborators shipped samples as frozen whole blood, isolated PBMCs, or DNA extracted from either of those sample types. Notes on this clone: Its antigen remains unidentified. Within one base of it there is no much larger clone, and no base qualities were kept.

TCRbeta CDR3 regions were amplified from genomic DNA using the immunoSEQ Assay, a bias-controlled multiplex PCR. In the original analysis: The number of nucleated cells in each sample was estimated by amplification of reference gene primers within the assay. To quantify the absolute abundance of each unique TCRbeta CDR3 rearrangement, sequence reads were collapsed and filtered. For each sample, productive Simpson clonality was calculated by taking the square root of Simpson's diversity index across productive rearrangements. In TCRdb, the immuneACCESS table is reduced to in-frame sequences with V and J assigned. These tables do not hold every clone; where another copy was compared, an unresolved V gene accounts for under half, and the others remain unexplained. The DNA was the basis for D and trimming; V, J and clone size are from that table. The sample table records about 200,000 clones; 85% to 90% of these occur just once. More than 2.5% of the sample is in the top ten clones.

CDR1 and CDR2 (DFQATT, SNEGSKA) derive from the germline V gene (reference sequence). After removal of 3 bases from V and 10 bases from J, the junction retains 13 bases not matched to a gene. The CDR3 has 15 amino acids, counting the end cysteine and phenylalanine. The entry retains the CDR3 DNA only, 45 bases that are in frame from base 1. The chain joins TRBV20-1 to TRBJ1-4; TRBD1 fits 8 bases in the junction. The sample consisted of peripheral blood. This TCR derives from a man in his 60s with acute or convalescent COVID-19. The CDR3 region has the sequence CSASEPRTGRGKLFF. The bases are TGCAGTGCTAGTGAACCTCGGACAGGGAGAGGAAAACTGTTTTTT.